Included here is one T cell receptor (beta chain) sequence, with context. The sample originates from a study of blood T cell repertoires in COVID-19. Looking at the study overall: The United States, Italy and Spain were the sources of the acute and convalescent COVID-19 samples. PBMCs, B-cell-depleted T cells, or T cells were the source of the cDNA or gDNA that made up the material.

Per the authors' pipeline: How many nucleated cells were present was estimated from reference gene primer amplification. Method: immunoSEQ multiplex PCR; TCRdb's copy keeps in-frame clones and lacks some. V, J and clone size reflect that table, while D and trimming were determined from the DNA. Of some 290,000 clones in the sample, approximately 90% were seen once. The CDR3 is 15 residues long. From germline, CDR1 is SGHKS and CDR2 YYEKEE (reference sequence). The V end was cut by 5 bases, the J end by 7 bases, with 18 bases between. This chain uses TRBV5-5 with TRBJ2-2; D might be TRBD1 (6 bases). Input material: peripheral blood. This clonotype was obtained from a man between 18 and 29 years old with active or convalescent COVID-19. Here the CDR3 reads CASSRTGQSVGELFF. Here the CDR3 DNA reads TGTGCCAGCAGTCGGACCGGACAGTCGGTCGGGGAGCTGTTTTTT. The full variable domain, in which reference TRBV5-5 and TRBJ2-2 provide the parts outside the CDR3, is DAGVTQSPTHLIKTRGQQVTLRCSPISGHKSVSWYQQVLGQGPQFIFQYYEKEERGRGNFPDRFSARQFPNYSSELNVNALLLGDSALYLCASSRTGQSVGELFFGEGSRLTVL.